These 19 T cell receptor beta chains were sequenced from one sample in a study of blood T cell repertoires in COVID-19. Generated by immunoSEQ multiplex PCR, the TCRdb table keeps only in-frame clones and is missing some. This table holds 200,000 to 300,000 clones, roughly 90% found once. The sequencing sample was made of PBMCs or T cells enriched from blood (not recorded which). Receptors originate from a woman aged 30 to 39 with acute COVID-19.

This sequence joins TRBV29-1 and TRBJ1-2; D may be TRBD1 (5 bases). Germline V gene sequence: CDR1 SQVTM, CDR2 ANQGSEA. V dropped 3 bases and J dropped 8 bases, with 19 bases sitting between them. This CDR3 is built from 14 residues. The CDR3 protein is CSVDGPREVRGYTF. The CDR3 DNA follows: TGCAGCGTTGACGGACCCAGGGAGGTTAGGGGCTACACCTTC.

The J gene is TRBJ1-4, the V gene TRBV30; D uncertain. Germline CDR1 and CDR2: GTSNPN and SVGIG (reference sequence). The CDR3 covers 13 residues. The V and J ends lost 3 bases and 2 bases respectively, with 7 bases between them. CDR3 in amino acids: CAWSGGTNEKLFF. The CDR3, as DNA: TGTGCCTGGAGCGGAGGGACTAATGAAAAACTGTTTTTT.

This rearrangement joins TRBV2 to TRBJ2-1; 9 bases map to TRBD1. Trimming removed 10 bases from V and 3 bases from J; junction bases left unmatched: 7. Germline CDR1 is SNHLY and CDR2 is FYNNEI. This CDR3 contains 14 residues. CDR3 DNA sequence: TGTGCCACACAGGGGGCCCATGGCTACAATGAGCAGTTCTTC. It translates to CATQGAHGYNEQFF. The whole variable domain, remainder taken from reference TRBV2 and TRBJ2-1, is EPEVTQTPSHQVTQMGQEVILRCVPISNHLYFYWYRQILGQKVEFLVSFYNNEISEKSEIFDDQFSVERPDGSNFTLKIRSTKLEDSAMYFCATQGAHGYNEQFFGPGTRLTVL.

This chain connects TRBV18 to TRBJ1-5; tentatively, D is TRBD1 (6 bases). The CDR3 has 15 amino acids. Trimming stripped 4 bases from V and 5 bases from J, with 15 bases between. Per the germline V gene, CDR1 is KGHSH and CDR2 is LQKENI. CDR3 in DNA: TGTGCCAGCTCACTACAAGGAGGGGGGGATCAGCCCCAGCATTTT. Its translation: CASSLQGGGDQPQHF.

The chain uses TRBV30 and TRBJ1-5; 9 bases agree with TRBD1. Germline assignment: CDR1 GTSNPN and CDR2 SVGIG (reference sequence). This CDR3 contains 14 residues. V was pared by 3 bases and J by 7 bases, with 7 bases of the junction left unmatched. CDR3 protein: CAWSQGQGEQPQHF. The CDR3 nucleotides read TGTGCCTGGAGCCAGGGACAGGGTGAACAGCCCCAGCATTTT.

The chain is built from TRBV27 and TRBJ1-2; D unclear. Trimming took 6 bases from V and 4 from J, leaving 24 bases between them. This CDR3 is 17 amino acids long. CDR1 is MNHEY and CDR2 is SMNVEV in the germline V gene (reference sequence). The CDR3 loop reads CASRLHRSREKVYGYTF. CDR3 DNA sequence: TGTGCCAGCAGACTTCATAGAAGCCGGGAAAAAGTCTATGGCTACACCTTC.

This clone came up once. The V and J genes are TRBV15 and TRBJ2-6, with D unclear. Trimming cost V 0 bases and J 3 bases, with 6 bases left between them. CDR1 and CDR2 from the germline V gene are LNHNV and YYDKDF (reference sequence). This CDR3 contains 15 residues. The CDR3 loop is CATSRDTHGANVLTF. Written as DNA, the CDR3 is TGTGCCACCAGCAGAGATACTCATGGGGCCAACGTCCTGACTTTC.

This chain joins TRBV5-1 and TRBJ1-1, with 9 bases lining up with TRBD1. V gave up 5 bases and J gave up 7 bases; unmatched junction bases: 9. The CDR3 length is 14 residues. CDR1 is SGHRS and CDR2 is YFSETQ in the germline V gene. The DNA of the CDR3 is TGCGCCAGCAGAACAGGGGGCGGAGGCGGTGAAGCTTTCTTT. Its translation: CASRTGGGGGEAFF. The full variable domain, rest sourced from reference TRBV5-1 and TRBJ1-1, is KAGVTQTPRYLIKTRGQQVTLSCSPISGHRSVSWYQQTPGQGLQFLFEYFSETQRNKGNFPGRFSGRQFSNSRSEMNVSTLELGDSALYLCASRTGGGGGEAFFGQGTRLTVV.

This clone was observed once. For the CDR3, the DNA is TGTGCCAGCAGCCACCAGCGGGCTGACAATTCACCCCTCCACTTT. Its translation is CASSHQRADNSPLHF. The rearrangement links TRBV6-2 or TRBV6-3 to TRBJ1-6; no clear D gene. CDR1 and CDR2 from the germline V gene are MNHEY and SVGEGT. The CDR3 totals 15 residues. Between the trimmed V and J ends, which lost 6 bases and 7 bases, there was a span of 16 bases.

This sequence joins TRBV5-1 and TRBJ1-5; D is unclear. V was pared by 1 base and J by 2 bases, with 10 bases between. CDR1 is SGHRS, CDR2 YFSETQ, per germline. The CDR3 is made up of 15 amino acids. Here the CDR3 reads CASSLLGEGNQPQHF. CDR3 nucleotides: TGCGCCAGCAGCTTGCTGGGAGAGGGCAATCAGCCCCAGCATTTT.

Only a few counts were recorded for this clone. The rearrangement uses TRBV5-5 and TRBJ1-2, with D possibly TRBD1 on 6 matching bases. The CDR3 runs to 15 residues. V lost 0 bases and J 1 base, leaving 10 bases between the germline ends. Germline V CDR1 and CDR2: SGHKS, YYEKEE (reference sequence). The CDR3 bases are TGTGCCAGCAGCTTGGACAGGGTGAATAACTATGGCTACACCTTC. Its protein product is CASSLDRVNNYGYTF.

This clone came up once. This chain joins TRBV25-1 and TRBJ2-1; TRBD2 matches at 7 bases. Germline CDR1 and CDR2: MGHDK and SYGVNS. The length of the CDR3 is 18 residues. V trimming: 2 bases; J trimming: 2 bases; junction bases outside the gene matches: 12. The CDR3 protein is CASSEGPGSGYTYNEQFF. The CDR3 DNA reads as TGTGCCAGCAGTGAAGGTCCGGGTAGCGGGTATACCTACAATGAGCAGTTCTTC. The full variable domain, its missing parts supplied by reference TRBV25-1 and TRBJ2-1, is EADIYQTPRYLVIGTGKKITLECSQTMGHDKMYWYQQDPGMELHLIHYSYGVNSTEKGDLSSESTVSRIRTEHFPLTLESARPSHTSQYLCASSEGPGSGYTYNEQFFGPGTRLTVL.

This chain uses TRBV27 with TRBJ2-2; TRBD1 matches at 9 bases. The germline V gene has CDR1 MNHEY and CDR2 SMNVEV (reference sequence). This CDR3 is 16 amino acids long. After removal of 7 bases from V and 4 bases from J, the junction contained 10 bases not matched to a gene. Here the CDR3 DNA reads TGTGCCAGCACAGAACAGGGGGCGATTTTCACCGGGGAGCTGTTTTTT. Residues: CASTEQGAIFTGELFF.

This sequence joins TRBV5-4 and TRBJ2-5; 7 positions match TRBD1. The CDR3 is made up of 14 amino acids. In germline, CDR1 is SGHNT, CDR2 YYREEE (reference sequence). The V segment lost 0 bases and the J segment 4 bases; nucleotides outside the gene matches: 3. This CDR3 is CASSLGRGIETQYF. In nucleotides, the CDR3 is TGTGCCAGCAGCTTGGGCAGGGGGATAGAGACCCAGTACTTC.

The V call is TRBV29-1, the J call TRBJ2-3; D is perhaps TRBD1 (6 bases). CDR1 is SQVTM and CDR2 is ANQGSEA in the germline V gene. This CDR3 has 14 residues. V lost 7 bases, J lost 0 bases, and 14 bases lay in between. In DNA form, the CDR3 reads TGCAGCGCCACAGGGCAACTTAGCACAGATACGCAGTATTTT. It yields the protein CSATGQLSTDTQYF.

The rearrangement uses TRBV15 and TRBJ1-2, with a weak D call TRBD1 (6 bases). The germline V gene encodes CDR1 LNHNV and CDR2 YYDKDF (reference sequence). The CDR3 has 17 amino acids. Trimming left V 2 bases short and J 2 bases short, with 18 bases between. In DNA, the CDR3 is TGTGCCACCAGCAGAAATCTAATCGGACAGTGGAACTATGGCTACACCTTC. Translating gives CATSRNLIGQWNYGYTF.

This rearrangement joins TRBV5-4 to TRBJ1-1; D gene unclear. This CDR3 has 13 residues. The ends were cut back, 0 bases at V and 6 bases at J, with 9 bases in the middle. The germline V gene has CDR1 SGHNT and CDR2 YYREEE (reference sequence). In nucleotides, the CDR3 is TGTGCCAGCAGCTTGGACCGGTACGCTGAAGCTTTCTTT. Its translation is CASSLDRYAEAFF.

The chain is built from TRBV30 and TRBJ1-5, with TRBD1 matching 7 bases. J was trimmed by 6 bases and V by 4 bases; bases with no gene match: 3. Germline V gives CDR1 GTSNPN, CDR2 SVGIG (reference sequence). CDR3 length: 12 residues. The CDR3, as DNA: TGTGCCTGGACTGAGGGGGCTCAGCCCCAGCATTTT. As protein: CAWTEGAQPQHF.

The count of this clone is one. The V and J genes are TRBV4-1 and TRBJ1-2; 7 nucleotides line up with TRBD1. Trimming cost V 1 base and J 2 bases; bases outside gene matches: 16. Germline V gene sequence: CDR1 MGHRA, CDR2 YSYEKL. There are 19 residues in the CDR3. CDR3 amino acids: CASSQVRGPTGSVNYGYTF. CDR3 in DNA: TGCGCCAGCAGCCAAGTTAGGGGTCCGACAGGGTCAGTAAACTATGGCTACACCTTC.